The present T cell receptor (beta chain) was sequenced within a study of cytotoxic CD8 clonotypes in ibrutinib-treated CLL. As for the study in general: The study recorded mean values of approximately 260,000 productive templates and approximately 90,000 productive rearrangements per sample. Study-level points and caveats: T-cell clonality at baseline went above that of age-matched healthy donors and rose and fell with circulating CD8+ T-cell counts. Clonality climbed at ibrutinib response, then dropped toward baseline at progression. Sustained-remission and progressing patients were not sampled at matched times.

Points on this clone: Its target is not known.

Sequencing used immunoSEQ multiplex PCR; TCRdb keeps in-frame clones, though not all of them. The sample shows around 130,000 clones, around four fifths of them seen only once. V was pared by 4 bases and J by 1 base, with 7 bases between. CDR3 length: 13 amino acids. In germline, CDR1 is MNHNY, CDR2 SVGAGI (reference sequence). The sequenced sample was PBMCs, obtained after 24 months of ibrutinib treatment. This rearrangement joins TRBV6-6 to TRBJ1-2; the D is unclear. The sequence derives from a human donor with chronic lymphocytic leukemia. The CDR3: CASSSGSNYGYTF. CDR3 nucleotides: TGTGCCAGCAGTTCGGGGAGTAACTATGGCTACACCTTC.